Each of the 28 T cell receptor beta chains below was sequenced from the same sample in a study of cytomegalovirus exposure and HLA in healthy donors. PCR was performed using 60 Vbeta and 13 Jbeta primers. The data were produced by immunoSEQ multiplex PCR, yet TCRdb's version contains in-frame clones alone and is incomplete. The table lists about 41,000 clones, 81% of them singletons. Material for sequencing was PBMCs. The origin of the receptors is a man aged 45-65 years in good health and CMV-seronegative.

The chain carries TRBV28 and TRBJ2-7; weak D call: TRBD2 (7 bases). CDR1 and CDR2 (germline): MDHEN, SYDVKM. Deletions cut 2 bases from V and 4 bases from J, with 12 bases between. The CDR3 runs to 14 residues. CDR3 in amino acids: CASSLRGGTYEQYF. In nucleotides, the CDR3 is TGTGCCAGCAGTTTAAGGGGGGGGACTTACGAGCAGTACTTC.

The genes are TRBV5-1 and TRBJ2-1, with 8 nucleotides matching TRBD1. The CDR3 is 13 residues long. Germline V CDR1 and CDR2: SGHRS, YFSETQ. J lost 6 bases, V lost 2 bases, and 1 base had no gene match. CDR3 DNA sequence: TGCGCCAGCAGCTTAACAGGGGGCAATGAGCAGTTCTTC. It codes for CASSLTGGNEQFF.

The V and J genes are TRBV2 and TRBJ2-5; 7 nucleotides agree with TRBD2. The CDR3 length is 14 residues. Germline assignment: CDR1 SNHLY and CDR2 FYNNEI. With V trimmed by 8 bases and J by 2 bases, 8 bases remained unmatched. CDR3 sequence: CASPKAGVQETQYF. In DNA form, the CDR3 reads TGTGCCAGCCCCAAGGCGGGAGTACAAGAGACCCAGTACTTC.

As for this clone: One end of the junction fails to match germline, which may point to a read error. The V call is TRBV6-5, the J call TRBJ1-6, with D unclear. Germline lookup yields CDR1 MNHEY and CDR2 SVGAGI. This CDR3 is built from 14 residues. This chain's CDR3 is CASTPIPYNSPLHF. The CDR3, as DNA: TGTGCCAGCACTCCGATCCCCTACAATTCACCCCTCCACTTT.

This clone appeared once. The rearrangement joins TRBV10-3 to TRBJ1-6; D gene unclear. The V end lost 0 bases, the J end lost 7 bases, and 7 bases lay between the germline ends. The CDR3 extends over 14 amino acids. CDR1 and CDR2 (germline): ENHRY, SYGVKD. DNA of the CDR3: TGTGCCATCAGTGAGTCGACGAGGAATTCACCCCTCCACTTT. Translation gives CAISESTRNSPLHF.

Remarks on this clone: This sample includes further DNA sequences coding for the same CDR3. This chain links TRBV28 with TRBJ2-7; 7 nucleotides match TRBD2. Trimming at V came to 8 bases and at J to 4 bases, leaving 5 bases not matched to a gene. CDR1 and CDR2 (germline): MDHEN, SYDVKM. The CDR3 is made up of 12 amino acids. The CDR3, as DNA: TGTGCCAGCCGAGGACTAGTTTACGAGCAGTACTTC. Protein: CASRGLVYEQYF.

The V gene is TRBV9, the J gene TRBJ2-5; 8 bases line up with TRBD1. The CDR3 has 15 amino acids. Trimming cost V 0 bases and J 5 bases; bases outside gene matches: 6. Germline CDR1 reads SGDLS; CDR2 reads YYNGEE. The CDR3 protein is CASSVAWTGSETQYF. The CDR3 DNA reads TGTGCCAGCAGCGTAGCTTGGACAGGGAGTGAGACCCAGTACTTC.

The chain combines TRBV19 with TRBJ2-7; D is uncertain. Germline loops: CDR1 LNHDA, CDR2 SQIVND (reference sequence). V was clipped by 6 bases and J by 2 bases, with 8 bases between them. The CDR3 extends over 12 amino acids. CDR3 nucleotides: TGTGCCAGTAGGTACAGCCCCTACGAGCAGTACTTC. Its protein product is CASRYSPYEQYF.

This chain connects TRBV4-3 to TRBJ2-3; TRBD1 aligns across 8 bases. The CDR3 contains 18 residues. V trimming: 1 base; J trimming: 1 base; junction bases outside the gene matches: 10. From germline, CDR1 is LGHNA and CDR2 YSLEER. CDR3 DNA sequence: TGCGCCAGCAGCCAAGTGCTTTCCCAGGGGGCTGGCACAGATACGCAGTATTTT. This sequence encodes CASSQVLSQGAGTDTQYF.

The chain is built from TRBV6-5 and TRBJ2-1; 8 bases line up with TRBD1. V shed 6 bases, J shed 9 bases, and the junction held 4 bases outside the gene matches. CDR1 and CDR2 from the germline V gene are MNHEY and SVGAGI. The CDR3 runs to 12 residues. The CDR3 bases are TGTGCCAGCAGACCCACAGGGGGTGAGCAGTTCTTC. It encodes CASRPTGGEQFF.

Concerning this clone: The junction differs from germline at one of its ends, possibly a read error. The chain uses TRBV7-2 and TRBJ2-5; 14 bases are shared with TRBD2. The V gene's germline CDR1 is SGHTA and CDR2 FQGNSA. The CDR3 totals 18 residues. In DNA, the CDR3 is TGTGCCAGCAGCTTGACCCGACTAGCGGGGGGGCCGGGGGAGATCCAGTACTTC. This codes for CASSLTRLAGGPGEIQYF.

The V and J genes are TRBV7-2 and TRBJ2-1; the match to TRBD1 covers 7 bases. Germline V CDR1 and CDR2: SGHTA, FQGNSA. V trimming: 7 bases; J trimming: 9 bases; junction bases outside the gene matches: 9. CDR3 length equals 13 residues. CDR3 amino acids: CASTRTGPGEQFF. DNA of the CDR3: TGTGCCAGCACCCGGACAGGCCCCGGTGAGCAGTTCTTC.

This chain joins TRBV6-5 and TRBJ1-1; no definite D call. V shed 4 bases and J shed 4 bases, with 10 bases lying between them. Per the germline V gene, CDR1 is MNHEY and CDR2 is SVGAGI. This CDR3 region has 13 residues. CDR3: CASSSVLLTEAFF. The CDR3 DNA reads as TGTGCCAGCAGTTCGGTTCTACTCACTGAAGCTTTCTTT.

This rearrangement joins TRBV30 to TRBJ2-1; 9 bases match TRBD1. The CDR3 consists of 15 residues. Germline loops: CDR1 GTSNPN, CDR2 SVGIG (reference sequence). V gave up 2 bases and J gave up 7 bases; unmatched junction bases: 9. CDR3 nucleotide sequence: TGTGCCTGGAGTCCCCCCGGGACAGGGCGTAATGAGCAGTTCTTC. The encoded protein is CAWSPPGTGRNEQFF.

This sequence joins TRBV6-5 and TRBJ1-4, with a possible D match to TRBD1 (5 bases). The germline gives CDR1 MNHEY, CDR2 SVGAGI. CDR3 length: 14 amino acids. V lost 6 bases and J lost 5, with 13 bases in between. This CDR3 is CASSRDFLNEKLFF. CDR3 sequence (DNA): TGTGCCAGCAGCCGGGACTTCCTGAATGAAAAACTGTTTTTT.

The rearrangement links TRBV7-2 to TRBJ2-4; D gene ambiguous. Looked up from germline, CDR1 is SGHTA and CDR2 is FQGNSA. V was shortened by 1 base and J by 2 bases, with 6 bases between the two germline ends. The CDR3 is 14 amino acids. The CDR3, as DNA: TGTGCCAGCAGCTTAGGTCCCACCAAAAACATTCAGTACTTC. Its translation is CASSLGPTKNIQYF.

The chain carries TRBV2 and TRBJ2-3; TRBD2 is a possible D gene (6 bases). The V end was cut by 5 bases, the J end by 7 bases, with 13 bases between. The CDR3 has 13 amino acids. Germline loops: CDR1 SNHLY, CDR2 FYNNEI. The chain's CDR3 is CASSPRTIYTQYF. CDR3 bases: TGTGCCAGCAGTCCAAGGACTATTTATACGCAGTATTTT.

The CDR3 here is CASSRGPLGGYTF. DNA of the CDR3: TGTGCCAGCAGTAGGGGGCCCCTCGGGGGCTACACCTTC. V usage is TRBV6-5 and J usage is TRBJ1-2; 7 nucleotides line up with TRBD1. J was trimmed by 8 bases and V by 5 bases; bases with no gene match: 8. CDR1 and CDR2 (germline): MNHEY, SVGAGI. This CDR3 has 13 amino acids.

This clone was detected a few times. The rearrangement links TRBV28 to TRBJ2-3; no reliable D call. Trimming took 5 bases from V and 2 from J, leaving 23 bases between them. The CDR3 loop spans 18 amino acids. CDR1 is MDHEN, CDR2 SYDVKM, per germline. Here the CDR3 reads CASSPLGPGYHDTDTQYF. The CDR3 nucleotides read TGTGCCAGCAGTCCCCTTGGGCCTGGCTACCACGACACAGATACGCAGTATTTT.

This clone was observed a few times. The rearrangement joins TRBV27 to TRBJ2-7; 8 nucleotides agree with TRBD2. Germline V gene sequence: CDR1 MNHEY, CDR2 SMNVEV (reference sequence). This CDR3 comprises 15 residues. Losses at the gene ends were 4 bases for V and 7 bases for J; bases not matched to a gene: 12. CDR3 sequence reads: CASSWATSGLGEQYF. DNA for the CDR3: TGTGCCAGCAGTTGGGCCACTAGCGGTCTGGGGGAGCAGTACTTC.

V usage is TRBV9 and J usage is TRBJ1-6, with D perhaps matching TRBD1 (5 bases). The CDR3 consists of 15 residues. Trimming left V 1 base short and J 5 bases short, with 10 bases between. Per the germline V gene, CDR1 is SGDLS and CDR2 is YYNGEE. The CDR3 sequence: CASSVSGVDNSPLHF. The CDR3 DNA sequence: TGTGCCAGCAGCGTATCGGGGGTAGATAATTCACCCCTCCACTTT.

This clone is a singleton in its sample. An end of the junction differs from the germline gene, which may be a read error. The gene calls are TRBV7-2 and TRBJ2-7, with TRBD2 identical over 7 bases. This CDR3 is 16 amino acids long. The germline CDR1 and CDR2 sequences are SGHTA and FQGNSA. CDR3 sequence: CASTLASSGVSYEQYF. The CDR3 coding sequence is TGTGCCAGCACCTTAGCGTCTAGCGGCGTGTCCTACGAGCAGTACTTC.

This chain links TRBV7-2 with TRBJ2-2; D gene ambiguous. The CDR3 is made up of 13 amino acids. CDR1 and CDR2 (germline): SGHTA, FQGNSA. V shed 4 bases and J shed 5 bases, with 8 bases lying between them. In DNA, the CDR3 is TGTGCCAGCAGCTCCCAAATTACCGGGGAGCTGTTTTTT. It is translated as CASSSQITGELFF.

The chain links TRBV2 to TRBJ2-7; 7 bases align to TRBD1. J lost 3 bases, V lost 5 bases, and 7 bases had no gene match. The CDR3 consists of 14 residues. Germline CDR1 is SNHLY and CDR2 is FYNNEI. Here the CDR3 reads CASSYGQAIYEQYF. CDR3 DNA: TGTGCCAGCAGTTACGGACAGGCGATCTACGAGCAGTACTTC. Full variable domain (outside the CDR3, taken from reference TRBV2 and TRBJ2-7): EPEVTQTPSHQVTQMGQEVILRCVPISNHLYFYWYRQILGQKVEFLVSFYNNEISEKSEIFDDQFSVERPDGSNFTLKIRSTKLEDSAMYFCASSYGQAIYEQYFGPGTRLTVT.

This rearrangement joins TRBV6-1 to TRBJ2-7; 7 nucleotides match TRBD1. CDR1 and CDR2 (germline): MNHNS, SASEGT. The J segment lost 3 bases and the V segment lost 5 bases, leaving 10 bases of the junction unmatched. There are 15 residues in the CDR3. The chain's CDR3 is CASSRSGQGVYEQYF. Written as DNA, the CDR3 is TGTGCCAGCAGTAGGTCGGGGCAGGGGGTCTACGAGCAGTACTTC.

The CDR3 protein is CASTWQANSGANVLTF. CDR3 DNA: TGTGCCAGTACTTGGCAGGCGAACTCTGGGGCCAACGTCCTGACTTTC. J is TRBJ2-6 and V is TRBV19; no clear D gene. V was cut by 7 bases and J by 0 bases, with 13 bases left in between. CDR3 length: 16 residues. Germline CDR1 LNHDA, CDR2 SQIVND (reference sequence).

This clone showed up just a few times. The chain couples TRBV29-1 to TRBJ2-7; 7 nucleotides line up with TRBD2. The germline V gene encodes CDR1 SQVTM and CDR2 ANQGSEA. Trimming removed 7 bases from V and 6 bases from J; junction bases left unmatched: 9. The CDR3 loop spans 12 amino acids. In DNA form, the CDR3 reads TGCAGCGCCAGCGGGATCAGCGGCGAGCAGTACTTC. It specifies CSASGISGEQYF.

The rearrangement uses TRBV28 and TRBJ2-5; no clear D. From germline, CDR1 is MDHEN and CDR2 SYDVKM. The CDR3 is 12 amino acids. CDR3 amino acids: CATAGFQETQYF. The CDR3, as DNA: TGTGCTACGGCCGGGTTCCAAGAGACCCAGTACTTC.